The 19 T cell receptor beta chains below were found in one sample sequenced in a study of T cell responses to AZD1222 COVID-19 vaccine. Assay: immunoSEQ multiplex PCR; the TCRdb copy retains only in-frame clones and omits some. The data show some 110,000 clones, about 89% seen once. This specimen was peripheral blood, taken 28 days after the second AZD1222 dose. These receptors originate from an adult who received the AZD1222 COVID-19 vaccine.

The chain links TRBV6-2 or TRBV6-3 to TRBJ1-1, with TRBD1 as a possible D gene (5 bases). The CDR3 covers 11 residues. The germline V gene encodes CDR1 MNHEY and CDR2 SVGEGT. V was trimmed by 5 bases and J by 11 bases, leaving 12 bases between them. The CDR3 DNA follows: TGTGCCAGCAGTGGGGCGAGGCAGGCTTTCTTT. Translating gives CASSGARQAFF.

The J gene is TRBJ2-7, the V gene TRBV4-1; D possibly corresponds to TRBD2 (6 bases). Germline values: CDR1 MGHRA, CDR2 YSYEKL. The CDR3 covers 14 residues. V lost 0 bases and J 3 bases, leaving 9 bases between the germline ends. Here the CDR3 reads CASSQDGGGYEQYF. Here the CDR3 DNA reads TGCGCCAGCAGCCAAGACGGGGGAGGCTACGAGCAGTACTTC.

The chain recombines TRBV9 with TRBJ1-2; 8 nucleotides line up with TRBD1. The germline V gene has CDR1 SGDLS and CDR2 YYNGEE. V was clipped by 0 bases and J by 4 bases; unmatched bases: 5. This CDR3 has 15 residues. The CDR3: CASSVVEQGVYGYTF. CDR3 DNA: TGTGCCAGCAGCGTAGTTGAACAGGGGGTCTATGGCTACACCTTC.

The chain combines TRBV2 with TRBJ2-5, with TRBD1 identical over 9 bases. This CDR3 comprises 14 residues. The J segment lost 3 bases and the V segment lost 4 bases, leaving 3 bases of the junction unmatched. In germline, CDR1 is SNHLY, CDR2 FYNNEI. For the CDR3, the DNA is TGTGCCAGCAGTGTAGGACAGGGGAAAGAGACCCAGTACTTC. It codes for CASSVGQGKETQYF. The whole variable domain, filled in from reference TRBV2 and TRBJ2-5, reads EPEVTQTPSHQVTQMGQEVILRCVPISNHLYFYWYRQILGQKVEFLVSFYNNEISEKSEIFDDQFSVERPDGSNFTLKIRSTKLEDSAMYFCASSVGQGKETQYFGPGTRLLVL.

The genes are TRBV19 and TRBJ2-5; TRBD2 is a possible D gene (6 bases). The V gene lost 5 bases and the J gene lost 3 bases, with 10 bases spanning the gap. This CDR3 has 13 residues. The germline V gene has CDR1 LNHDA and CDR2 SQIVND (reference sequence). CDR3 residues: CASSRDLEETQYF. CDR3 DNA sequence: TGTGCCAGTAGTCGGGACTTAGAAGAGACCCAGTACTTC. The variable domain in full, with the rest retrieved from reference TRBV19 and TRBJ2-5, is DGGITQSPKYLFRKEGQNVTLSCEQNLNHDAMYWYRQDPGQGLRLIYYSQIVNDFQKGDIAEGYSVSREKKESFPLTVTSAQKNPTAFYLCASSRDLEETQYFGPGTRLLVL.

V gene TRBV11-3 combines with J gene TRBJ2-7; the match to TRBD2 covers 7 bases. The germline V gene encodes CDR1 SGHNT and CDR2 YENEEA. Trimming removed 5 bases from V and 6 bases from J; junction bases left unmatched: 10. This CDR3 contains 14 residues. The CDR3 spells CASSKSGNVGEQYF. DNA of the CDR3: TGTGCCAGCAGCAAGAGCGGGAATGTCGGCGAGCAGTACTTC.

The rearrangement uses TRBV12-5 and TRBJ1-1, with a weak D call TRBD1 (5 bases). Germline V gives CDR1 LGHNT, CDR2 FRNRAP. Trimming took 3 bases from V and 3 from J, leaving 8 bases between them. The CDR3 length is 13 residues. The CDR3 sequence is CASGLMGDTEAFF. The CDR3 DNA sequence: TGTGCTAGTGGTTTAATGGGGGACACTGAAGCTTTCTTT.

V and J are TRBV10-1 and TRBJ2-3; D not certain. The CDR3 consists of 12 residues. V lost 6 bases, J lost 0 bases, and 4 bases lay in between. Germline loops: CDR1 WNHNN, CDR2 SYGVQD (reference sequence). The chain's CDR3 is CASRESTDTQYF. The CDR3 DNA reads TGCGCCAGCAGAGAAAGCACAGATACGCAGTATTTT.

The gene calls are TRBV19 and TRBJ2-7, with D unresolved. V shed 4 bases and J shed 5 bases, with 12 bases lying between them. CDR1 is LNHDA and CDR2 is SQIVND in the germline V gene (reference sequence). The CDR3 length is 13 residues. The CDR3 DNA follows: TGTGCCAGTAGTACCTTATTCAGCGACGAGCAGTACTTC. Translation gives CASSTLFSDEQYF.

This chain links TRBV27 with TRBJ1-4; D may be TRBD1 (6 bases). Trimming cost V 0 bases and J 6 bases, with 23 bases left between them. The CDR3 has 19 residues. CDR1 is MNHEY, CDR2 SMNVEV, per germline (reference sequence). CDR3 DNA: TGTGCCAGCAGTTTATCGACCCCGGGCCAGGGGAGTTCGTATGAAAAACTGTTTTTT. Translated, it gives CASSLSTPGQGSSYEKLFF.

The count of this clone is one. The V gene is TRBV3-1 (or the pseudogene TRBV3-2), the J gene TRBJ1-4; a weak D match, TRBD1 (6 bases). Trimming pared 4 bases from V and 3 bases from J, leaving 12 bases between. The CDR3 is 15 residues long. The germline gives CDR1 LGHDT, CDR2 YNNKEL (reference sequence). The CDR3 sequence is CASSPTGSPNEKLFF. The CDR3 nucleotides are TGTGCCAGCAGCCCGACAGGATCACCTAATGAAAAACTGTTTTTT.

The chain uses TRBV11-1 and TRBJ2-7; D is unresolved. The CDR3 spans 12 residues. V was clipped by 1 base and J by 2 bases, with 3 bases between them. CDR1 and CDR2 from the germline V gene are SGHAT and FQDESV (reference sequence). CDR3 residues: CASSLGTYEQYF. DNA for the CDR3: TGTGCCAGCAGCTTAGGTACCTACGAGCAGTACTTC.

The chain has TRBV5-4 and TRBJ2-7, with TRBD1 as a possible D gene (6 bases). This CDR3 spans 13 amino acids. Germline loops: CDR1 SGHNT, CDR2 YYREEE (reference sequence). V was pared by 4 bases and J by 7 bases, with 15 bases between. The CDR3 DNA sequence: TGTGCCAGCAGCCCTCCCTCAGGGGAAGAGCAGTACTTC. Translating it yields CASSPPSGEEQYF.

This chain connects TRBV6-1 to TRBJ1-5; 7 nucleotides align to TRBD1. Trimming cost V 1 base and J 7 bases; bases outside gene matches: 13. The CDR3 sequence is 17 residues long. From germline, CDR1 is MNHNS and CDR2 SASEGT. This CDR3 reads CASSEGVGEGARQPQHF. In nucleotides, the CDR3 is TGTGCCAGCAGTGAAGGGGTCGGGGAGGGGGCGCGGCAGCCCCAGCATTTT.

The chain carries TRBV28 and TRBJ1-2; D gene unclear. Germline values: CDR1 MDHEN, CDR2 SYDVKM. CDR3 length: 13 amino acids. Trimming removed 2 bases from V and 3 bases from J, with 7 bases in between. This CDR3 reads CASSLVTDYGYTF. CDR3 nucleotide sequence: TGTGCCAGCAGTTTAGTTACAGACTATGGCTACACCTTC.

The chain recombines TRBV3-1 (or the pseudogene TRBV3-2) with TRBJ2-7; the D gene could be TRBD1 or TRBD2 (5 bases each). The V end was cut by 0 bases, the J end by 9 bases, with 12 bases between. The CDR3 length is 13 residues. In germline, CDR1 is LGHDT, CDR2 YNNKEL (reference sequence). CDR3 sequence: CASSQEGPPRQYF. CDR3 coding DNA: TGTGCCAGCAGCCAAGAGGGACCCCCGAGGCAGTACTTC.

The genes are TRBV2 and TRBJ2-2; the D gene could be TRBD1 or TRBD2 (5 bases each). The CDR3 length is 17 residues. V was pared by 6 bases and J by 4 bases, with 21 bases between. Germline V gives CDR1 SNHLY, CDR2 FYNNEI. In nucleotides, the CDR3 is TGTGCCAGCAGAGAAAGTTTCGGGGCAGAAGTCACCGGGGAGCTGTTTTTT. Translating gives CASRESFGAEVTGELFF.

This rearrangement joins TRBV20-1 to TRBJ2-3, with TRBD2 matching 9 bases. CDR1 and CDR2 (germline): DFQATT, SNEGSKA (reference sequence). The V gene end was trimmed by 3 bases and the J gene end by 0 bases; junction bases not matched to a gene: 7. The CDR3 covers 16 residues. CDR3 residues: CSASRAGGPSTDTQYF. The DNA of the CDR3 is TGCAGTGCTAGTAGGGCGGGGGGGCCTAGCACAGATACGCAGTATTTT.

The rearrangement links TRBV28 to TRBJ2-7, with TRBD1 matching 7 bases. The CDR3 sequence is 11 residues long. With 6 bases clipped from V and 4 bases from J, the junction kept 0 bases outside the gene matches. The germline gives CDR1 MDHEN, CDR2 SYDVKM. The CDR3 nucleotides are TGTGCCAGCAGGACAGGGTACGAGCAGTACTTC. Amino acid sequence: CASRTGYEQYF. Full variable domain (rest looked up from reference TRBV28 and TRBJ2-7): DVKVTQSSRYLVKRTGEKVFLECVQDMDHENMFWYRQDPGLGLRLIYFSYDVKMKEKGDIPEGYSVSREKKERFSLILESASTNQTSMYLCASRTGYEQYFGPGTRLTVT.